This TCR beta chain comes out of a study of patients and donors after allogeneic stem cell transplantation. V gave up 0 bases and J gave up 10 bases, with 13 bases separating them. Germline V gene data show CDR1 as SGHDN and CDR2 as FVKESK. CDR3 length: 15 residues. Each CDR3 protein is one row after TCRdb ran MiXCR on the RT-PCR reads. Of around 200,000 distinct CDR3 sequences in the sample, around 41% were seen once. This chain uses TRBV14 with TRBJ1-6; D is unclear. The sequenced sample consisted of blood, either unsorted or a sorted T cell fraction (not recorded which). This receptor was taken from a human donor who was either an allogeneic HSCT recipient or a stem cell or donor lymphocyte infusion donor (not recorded which). It is not recorded whose cells these are; they may come from a transplant donor. The DNA of the CDR3 is TGTGCCAGCAGCCAAGACCTGGGCACTGGGTCACCCCTCCACTTT. This gives the protein CASSQDLGTGSPLHF.